The source of this TCR beta chain is a study of cytomegalovirus exposure and HLA in healthy donors. Overall study: The platform used for the 120 validation repertoires matched that of the roughly 670 first-cohort repertoires, a later analysis reported. Overall study findings and caveats: Researchers counted over 150 TCR beta chains as cytomegalovirus-associated. In vitro confirmation showed three CMV-associated chains to be CMV antigen specific.

To note about this clone: Its antigen is not known.

TCRdb's table, derived via immunoSEQ multiplex PCR, lists solely in-frame clones and lacks some. The sample carries tens of thousands of clones, roughly 92% recorded once. Trimming took off 3 bases at V and 10 bases at J, with 15 bases between the two ends. Germline V lookup: CDR1 SGHVS, CDR2 FQNEAQ. The CDR3 is made up of 14 amino acids. This TCR came from a woman aged 25 to 39 in good health and CMV-seropositive. The sequenced sample was PBMCs. The genes are TRBV7-8 and TRBJ1-4; D call uncertain. CDR3 nucleotide sequence: TGTGCCAGCAGCTTCAACGACGGGAGATCAAAACTGTTTTTT. This sequence encodes CASSFNDGRSKLFF.